The present T cell receptor beta chain was sequenced within a study of CD8 T cells in Susac syndrome. The RNA, 0.5 to 1 ug, was put through reverse transcription using random hexamers. By means of immunoSEQ multiplex PCR, TCR beta CDR3 spanning 54 Vbeta and 13 Jbeta underwent amplification. TCRdb re-analysed the immunoSEQ multiplex PCR reads in MiXCR, keeping a single row per CDR3 protein. The repertoire consists of around 300,000 distinct CDR3 sequences, with about 91% occurring once and the leading ten covering approximately 0.2%. V lost 3 bases, J lost 3 bases, and 8 bases lay in between. Germline V gene data show CDR1 as DFQATT and CDR2 as SNEGSKA (reference sequence). The CDR3 extends over 13 amino acids. TEMRA cells were FACS-enriched, and CD8+ and CD4+ T cells were isolated negatively.

The receptor comes from a human donor with multiple sclerosis. The source material was CD8+ T cells from PBMCs. This chain joins TRBV20-1 and TRBJ2-2; D remains ambiguous. CDR3 amino acids: CSASGWDTGELFF. CDR3 sequence (DNA): TGCAGTGCTAGCGGGTGGGACACCGGGGAGCTGTTTTTT.